This T cell receptor (beta chain) came from a study of blood T cells in healthy people across ages. Study-wide findings and caveats: Naive CD4+ cells and diversity were both higher in long-lived donors than in aged donors. Diversity figures based on one million T cells were deemed too low.

This clonotype was picked up a small number of times. Antigen: not known. Per the germline V gene, CDR1 is SEHNR and CDR2 is FQNEAQ (reference sequence). The CDR3 is 14 amino acids. The V and J ends lost 7 bases and 4 bases respectively, with 16 bases between them. Through a sample-barcoded 5' primer and a J-beta primer mix, a second PCR was run for 7 to 11 cycles. TCRdb reprocessed the 5' RACE reads via MiXCR and lists one record per CDR3 protein. The sample records fewer than 2 million distinct CDR3 sequences, roughly two fifths being singletons. Input material: blood. The receptor's source is a human donor in good health. The chain employs TRBV7-9 and TRBJ2-5, with D possibly being TRBD1 (6 bases). This chain's CDR3 is CASTRGIVGETQYF. The CDR3 DNA follows: TGTGCCAGCACCAGGGGTATCGTTGGAGAGACCCAGTACTTC.